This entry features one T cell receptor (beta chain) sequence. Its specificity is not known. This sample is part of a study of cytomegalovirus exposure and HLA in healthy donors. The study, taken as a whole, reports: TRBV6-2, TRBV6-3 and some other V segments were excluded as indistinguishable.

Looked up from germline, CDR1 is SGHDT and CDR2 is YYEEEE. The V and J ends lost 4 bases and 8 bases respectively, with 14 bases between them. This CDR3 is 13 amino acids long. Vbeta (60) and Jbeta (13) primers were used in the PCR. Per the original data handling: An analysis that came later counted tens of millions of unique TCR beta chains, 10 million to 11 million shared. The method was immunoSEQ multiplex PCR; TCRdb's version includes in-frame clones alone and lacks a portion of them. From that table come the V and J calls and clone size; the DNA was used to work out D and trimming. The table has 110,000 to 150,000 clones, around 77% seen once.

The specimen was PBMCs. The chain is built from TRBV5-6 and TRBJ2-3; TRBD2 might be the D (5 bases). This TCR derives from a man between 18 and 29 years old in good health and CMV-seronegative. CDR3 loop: CASSRLGRGTQYF. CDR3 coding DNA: TGTGCCAGCAGCCGATTAGGACGGGGTACGCAGTATTTT.